The sequence of this TCR beta chain was determined in a study of technical replicates of blood from several donors. V lost 4 bases and J lost 4; bases outside the gene matches: 9. The CDR3 sequence is 15 residues long. From germline, CDR1 is MGHRA and CDR2 YSYEKL. TCRdb's table, derived via immunoSEQ multiplex PCR, lists solely in-frame clones and lacks some. The table shows 80,000 to 100,000 clones, with under 95% occurring only once. The TCR originated in a human donor in good health. This rearrangement joins TRBV4-1 to TRBJ2-5, with TRBD2 matching 7 bases. The sequenced sample was T cells isolated from PBMCs. DNA of the CDR3: TGCGCCAGCAGCCTTTTGGGGGGAGGGTTAGAGACCCAGTACTTC. This encodes CASSLLGGGLETQYF.